This TCR beta chain was profiled in a study of T cells in Graves' hyperthyroidism and ophthalmopathy. This CDR3 has 11 residues. Germline CDR1 and CDR2: SQVTM and ANQGSEA. Trimming left V 6 bases short and J 6 bases short, with 11 bases between. The CDR3 regions of TCR beta were amplified from RNA transcripts. First-round RT-PCR targeting the TCR CDR3 was performed with the HTBI primer set. TCRdb itself ran the multiplex PCR reads through MiXCR, one entry per CDR3 protein. The table has about 720,000 distinct CDR3 sequences, roughly 15% seen once. This TCR was recovered from a man in his late teens or twenties with Graves' hyperthyroidism. This chain connects TRBV29-1 to TRBJ1-2; weak D call: TRBD1 (6 bases). The sequenced sample consisted of blood. The CDR3 bases are TGCAGCGTGAACAGGGCCCATGGCTACACCTTC. Residues: CSVNRAHGYTF.